The 14 T cell receptor beta chains reported below all come from one sample, sequenced in a study of cytomegalovirus exposure and HLA in healthy donors. The repertoire was sequenced with immunoSEQ multiplex PCR; TCRdb's copy has only in-frame clones and lacks some. Of 200,000 or so clones in the sample, about four fifths were seen once. The specimen sequenced was PBMCs. The receptors were gathered from a man aged 18 to 30 in good health and CMV-seropositive.

This clone was detected a few times. The genes are TRBV27 and TRBJ1-5, with D possibly being TRBD1 (6 bases). CDR1 and CDR2 (germline): MNHEY, SMNVEV (reference sequence). CDR3 length: 14 amino acids. Trimming removed 8 bases from V and 3 bases from J, with 14 bases in between. The CDR3 here is CASSDGQLNQPQHF. For the CDR3, the DNA is TGTGCCAGCTCCGACGGACAGCTCAATCAGCCCCAGCATTTT.

The chain employs TRBV5-4 and TRBJ2-1; tentative D call: TRBD2 (5 bases). Germline-derived CDR1 and CDR2 are SGHNT and YYREEE (reference sequence). V lost 9 bases and J lost 6, with 16 bases in between. This CDR3 is 13 amino acids long. The CDR3 region is CATGSNGVNEQFF. The CDR3 nucleotides are TGTGCCACCGGCAGTAACGGGGTCAATGAGCAGTTCTTC. The entire variable domain, with the rest obtained from reference TRBV5-4 and TRBJ2-1, is as follows: ETGVTQSPTHLIKTRGQQVTLRCSSQSGHNTVSWYQQALGQGPQFIFQYYREEENGRGNFPPRFSGLQFPNYSSELNVNALELDDSALYLCATGSNGVNEQFFGPGTRLTVL.

The CDR3 here is CASSPTGEVSGANVLTF. The CDR3 nucleotides are TGTGCCAGCAGCCCCACCGGGGAGGTCTCTGGGGCCAACGTCCTGACTTTC. The chain recombines TRBV4-2 with TRBJ2-6; D is possibly TRBD2 (6 bases). Trimming cost V 4 bases and J 0 bases, with 13 bases left between them. CDR1 and CDR2 (germline): LGHNA, YNFKEQ. This CDR3 is 17 amino acids long.

This chain links TRBV4-3 with TRBJ2-3; 8 positions agree with TRBD1. The J segment lost 2 bases and the V segment lost 0 bases, leaving 10 bases of the junction unmatched. CDR3 size: 18 residues. CDR1 and CDR2 from the germline V gene are LGHNA and YSLEER. CDR3 loop: CASSQDWGAGGLTDTQYF. The CDR3 DNA follows: TGCGCCAGCAGCCAAGATTGGGGAGCAGGGGGCCTCACAGATACGCAGTATTTT.

The chain is built from TRBV12-5 and TRBJ2-5; 11 bases map to TRBD2. The CDR3 loop spans 17 amino acids. CDR1 is LGHNT, CDR2 FRNRAP, per germline. V was pared by 1 base and J by 5 bases, with 9 bases of the junction left unmatched. The CDR3 spells CASGLGLAGGGAETQYF. The CDR3, as DNA: TGTGCTAGTGGTTTGGGGCTAGCGGGAGGTGGGGCGGAGACCCAGTACTTC.

The chain carries TRBV19 and TRBJ2-3; 10 nucleotides agree with TRBD1. Germline V gives CDR1 LNHDA, CDR2 SQIVND (reference sequence). The J segment lost 5 bases and the V segment lost 3 bases, leaving 5 bases of the junction unmatched. This CDR3 is 15 amino acids long. The CDR3 region has the DNA TGTGCCAGTAGTATGCGACAGGGGGCAGGAGATACGCAGTATTTT. This sequence encodes CASSMRQGAGDTQYF.

The chain carries TRBV19 and TRBJ2-7; 11 bases are shared with TRBD1. The CDR3 is 15 residues long. Per the germline V gene, CDR1 is LNHDA and CDR2 is SQIVND (reference sequence). V lost 5 bases, J lost 6 bases, and 9 bases stayed unmatched. CDR3: CASSPMGTGGVEQYF. The CDR3 nucleotides are TGTGCCAGTAGTCCGATGGGGACAGGGGGAGTCGAGCAGTACTTC.

This clone was detected many times. V gene TRBV4-3 combines with J gene TRBJ1-3; a weak D match, TRBD1 (5 bases). The CDR3 extends over 16 amino acids. V lost 1 base, J lost 2 bases, and 12 bases lay in between. Germline assignment: CDR1 LGHNA and CDR2 YSLEER. For the CDR3, the DNA is TGCGCCAGCAGCCAAGCACTTGACAGCACTGGAAACACCATATATTTT. The encoded protein is CASSQALDSTGNTIYF.

This clone was recorded at least ten times. The chain couples TRBV7-9 to TRBJ1-2; no reliable D call. Germline V gene data show CDR1 as SEHNR and CDR2 as FQNEAQ (reference sequence). The CDR3 sequence is 12 residues long. V was pared by 2 bases and J by 5 bases, with 6 bases between. The CDR3 loop reads CASSLLEYGYTF. DNA of the CDR3: TGTGCCAGCAGCTTATTAGAGTATGGCTACACCTTC. The variable domain in full, with the rest retrieved from reference TRBV7-9 and TRBJ1-2, is DTGVSQNPRHKITKRGQNVTFRCDPISEHNRLYWYRQTLGQGPEFLTYFQNEAQLEKSRLLSDRFSAERPKGSFSTLEIQRTEQGDSAMYLCASSLLEYGYTFGSGTRLTVV.

The chain couples TRBV5-6 to TRBJ2-7; the match to TRBD2 covers 8 bases. The V gene end was trimmed by 3 bases and the J gene end by 1 base; junction bases not matched to a gene: 6. The length of the CDR3 is 15 residues. Germline assignment: CDR1 SGHDT and CDR2 YYEEEE. CDR3 protein: CASSSGLVGSYEQYF. The DNA of the CDR3 is TGTGCCAGCAGCTCGGGACTAGTCGGATCCTACGAGCAGTACTTC.

The genes are TRBV5-4 and TRBJ2-3, with D perhaps TRBD2 (6 bases). V was cut by 1 base and J by 4 bases, with 10 bases left in between. Germline-derived CDR1 and CDR2 are SGHNT and YYREEE (reference sequence). The CDR3 is 14 amino acids. CDR3 amino acids: CASSLRGGADTQYF. DNA of the CDR3: TGTGCCAGCAGCTTGCGGGGAGGAGCAGATACGCAGTATTTT.

The rearrangement links TRBV5-1 to TRBJ2-1, with 9 bases that match TRBD2. The V gene's germline CDR1 is SGHRS and CDR2 YFSETQ. CDR3 size: 14 residues. V was clipped by 3 bases and J by 6 bases; unmatched bases: 4. Here the CDR3 reads CASSSLSGGNEQFF. Here the CDR3 DNA reads TGCGCCAGCAGCTCCCTTAGCGGGGGCAATGAGCAGTTCTTC.

V is TRBV4-1 and J is TRBJ1-2; D uncertain. The V end lost 0 bases, the J end lost 0 bases, and 8 bases lay between the germline ends. The germline V gene encodes CDR1 MGHRA and CDR2 YSYEKL. This CDR3 spans 15 amino acids. The CDR3 sequence is CASSQDPGANYGYTF. Here the CDR3 DNA reads TGCGCCAGCAGCCAAGATCCCGGAGCTAACTATGGCTACACCTTC.

V is TRBV10-3 and J is TRBJ2-1; 8 positions match TRBD2. The CDR3 sequence is 15 residues long. CDR1 and CDR2 from the germline V gene are ENHRY and SYGVKD. The ends lost 6 bases at V and 0 bases at J; junction bases unmatched: 4. The CDR3 coding sequence is TGTGCCATCAGAGAAGGGACTAGCTCCTACAATGAGCAGTTCTTC. It codes for CAIREGTSSYNEQFF.